These T cell receptor beta chains were read from a single sample in a study of technical replicates of blood from a few donors. Method: immunoSEQ multiplex PCR; TCRdb's copy keeps in-frame clones and lacks some. The data contain 65,000 to 75,000 clones, around 87% of them seen just once; the ten biggest clones take up approximately 5.4%. The sample was PBMCs. These receptors were collected from a human donor in good health. Some clones in this sample may be carry-over from other donors' samples. The CDR3 runs from the conserved cysteine through the conserved F or W. The order of the fields is CDR3 DNA, CDR3 protein, V gene, J gene, D gene, clone size. A D gene is named only where the DNA matches it firmly. Size values are once, few and many counts, or a class for expanded clones, and some rows have none.

CDR3nt: TGCGCCAGCAGCCAAGGCCCTGGGAGGTCATTGGGTGAAAAACTGTTTTTT; CDR3aa: CASSQGPGRSLGEKLFF; v_gene: TRBV4-1; j_gene: TRBJ1-4; d_gene: -; abundance: -
CDR3nt: TGTGCCTGGAGCCTTCCATTGGGGGGGTCTTCGGGAGAGCAGTACTTC; CDR3aa: CAWSLPLGGSSGEQYF; v_gene: TRBV30; j_gene: TRBJ2-7; d_gene: TRBD2; abundance: -
CDR3nt: TGCGCCAGCAGCCAAGGAAGGAGGATAGGCGGCAGTCGTCTCAAGGGGGACACTGAAGCTTTCTTT; CDR3aa: CASSQGRRIGGSRLKGDTEAFF; v_gene: TRBV4-3; j_gene: TRBJ1-1; d_gene: -; abundance: -
CDR3nt: TGTGCCAGCAGTTTTGACATTAACACTGAAGCTTTCTTT; CDR3aa: CASSFDINTEAFF; v_gene: TRBV5-4; j_gene: TRBJ1-1; d_gene: -; abundance: once
CDR3nt: TGCGCCAGCAGCCAAGATGGTCTACTAGCGGGGATCGATACGCAGTATTTT; CDR3aa: CASSQDGLLAGIDTQYF; v_gene: TRBV4-3; j_gene: TRBJ2-3; d_gene: TRBD2; abundance: -
CDR3nt: TGTGCCAGCAGGATCAGGGCTAACACTGAAGCTTTCTTT; CDR3aa: CASRIRANTEAFF; v_gene: TRBV6-1; j_gene: TRBJ1-1; d_gene: -; abundance: -
CDR3nt: TGTGCCACCAGCCTAGCGGGGGGGTTTCAAGAGACCCAGTACTTC; CDR3aa: CATSLAGGFQETQYF; v_gene: TRBV15; j_gene: TRBJ2-5; d_gene: TRBD2; abundance: -
CDR3nt: TGTGCCAGCAGCCCAGCGGTCGAGCAGTACTTC; CDR3aa: CASSPAVEQYF; v_gene: TRBV7-8; j_gene: TRBJ2-7; d_gene: -; abundance: -
CDR3nt: TGTGCCAGCAGCTTAGCTCTTGGCGGGAGCTCCTACGAGCAGTACTTC; CDR3aa: CASSLALGGSSYEQYF; v_gene: TRBV7-6; j_gene: TRBJ2-7; d_gene: TRBD2; abundance: -
CDR3nt: TGTGCCAGCAGCTTGGCCAAGCGGGAGACGATCGACGAGCAGTACTTC; CDR3aa: CASSLAKRETIDEQYF; v_gene: TRBV5-5; j_gene: TRBJ2-7; d_gene: TRBD2; abundance: -
CDR3nt: TGTGCCAGCTCAGGAAACGACAGGGGTCATGGCTACACCTTC; CDR3aa: CASSGNDRGHGYTF; v_gene: TRBV18; j_gene: TRBJ1-2; d_gene: TRBD1; abundance: -
CDR3nt: TGCGCCAGCAGCCAACCTCGACTAGCGGGAAACACCGGGGAGCTGTTTTTT; CDR3aa: CASSQPRLAGNTGELFF; v_gene: TRBV4-3; j_gene: TRBJ2-2; d_gene: TRBD2; abundance: -
CDR3nt: TGTGCCAGCAGCGCAATACTAGCGGGAGGGCCCAACGAGCAGTACTTC; CDR3aa: CASSAILAGGPNEQYF; v_gene: TRBV7-2; j_gene: TRBJ2-7; d_gene: TRBD2; abundance: -
CDR3nt: TGTGCCAGCAGCGCATGGTCTAGCGGGGGGACAGATACGCAGTATTTT; CDR3aa: CASSAWSSGGTDTQYF; v_gene: TRBV9; j_gene: TRBJ2-3; d_gene: TRBD2; abundance: -
CDR3nt: TGTGCCAGCAGCTTAGAAAGGTTGACTAGCGGGGGCCGAAACACCGGGGAGCTGTTTTTT; CDR3aa: CASSLERLTSGGRNTGELFF; v_gene: TRBV11-2; j_gene: TRBJ2-2; d_gene: TRBD2; abundance: -
CDR3nt: TGTGCCAGCAGCAAAACAGGATACTCCTACGAGCAGTACTTC; CDR3aa: CASSKTGYSYEQYF; v_gene: TRBV9; j_gene: TRBJ2-7; d_gene: -; abundance: -
CDR3nt: TGCGCCAGCAGCTTGCCCCAGGGCAGCACAGATACGCAGTATTTT; CDR3aa: CASSLPQGSTDTQYF; v_gene: TRBV5-1; j_gene: TRBJ2-3; d_gene: -; abundance: -
CDR3nt: TGCGCCAGCAGCCACCTCGGGGACAGGAGATCTGCTGGTTCACCCCTCCACTTT; CDR3aa: CASSHLGDRRSAGSPLHF; v_gene: TRBV4-1; j_gene: TRBJ1-6; d_gene: TRBD1; abundance: -
CDR3nt: TGTGCCAGCAGCCTGGCTGGGACAGGGGCCTACAATGAGCAGTTCTTC; CDR3aa: CASSLAGTGAYNEQFF; v_gene: TRBV5-8; j_gene: TRBJ2-1; d_gene: TRBD1; abundance: -
CDR3nt: TGTGCCAGCAGCCGAGCGACAGGGACTAATGAAAAACTGTTTTTT; CDR3aa: CASSRATGTNEKLFF; v_gene: TRBV7-2; j_gene: TRBJ1-4; d_gene: TRBD1; abundance: few
CDR3nt: TGCAGCGTTCGAAGACAGGGGAACACCGGGGAGCTGTTTTTT; CDR3aa: CSVRRQGNTGELFF; v_gene: TRBV29-1; j_gene: TRBJ2-2; d_gene: TRBD1; abundance: -
CDR3nt: TGTGCCAGCAGAGGGGACAGTCCTGAAGCTTTCTTT; CDR3aa: CASRGDSPEAFF; v_gene: TRBV6-5; j_gene: TRBJ1-1; d_gene: TRBD1; abundance: -
CDR3nt: TGCGCCAGCAGCCCGTATGTAAACTACGAGCAGTACTTC; CDR3aa: CASSPYVNYEQYF; v_gene: TRBV4-1; j_gene: TRBJ2-7; d_gene: -; abundance: -
CDR3nt: TGCGCCAGCAGCCGAGGACTGTTGAACACTGAAGCTTTCTTT; CDR3aa: CASSRGLLNTEAFF; v_gene: TRBV4-1; j_gene: TRBJ1-1; d_gene: -; abundance: -
CDR3nt: TGTGCCAGCAGCTTGGCCGGGGTGAGGGAGCAGTACTTC; CDR3aa: CASSLAGVREQYF; v_gene: TRBV7-9; j_gene: TRBJ2-7; d_gene: -; abundance: -
CDR3nt: TGTGCCTGGGGGGGTCGGCCAGGGGGGTACGAGCAGTACTTC; CDR3aa: CAWGGRPGGYEQYF; v_gene: TRBV30; j_gene: TRBJ2-7; d_gene: -; abundance: -
CDR3nt: TGTGCCAGTAGCCACCTCACAGGGAGCACAGATACGCAGTATTTT; CDR3aa: CASSHLTGSTDTQYF; v_gene: TRBV19; j_gene: TRBJ2-3; d_gene: -; abundance: -
CDR3nt: TGTGCCTGGCGCGGATTCAGCTCCTACGAGCAGTACTTC; CDR3aa: CAWRGFSSYEQYF; v_gene: TRBV30; j_gene: TRBJ2-7; d_gene: -; abundance: -
CDR3nt: TGTGCCAGCAGCTTAGATCGAGATCAGCCCCAGCATTTT; CDR3aa: CASSLDRDQPQHF; v_gene: TRBV11-3; j_gene: TRBJ1-5; d_gene: -; abundance: once
CDR3nt: TGCGCCAGCAGCCAAGGAGGGCGGGATGAGCAGTTCTTC; CDR3aa: CASSQGGRDEQFF; v_gene: TRBV4-3; j_gene: TRBJ2-1; d_gene: -; abundance: -
CDR3nt: TGTGCCAGCAGCACAGGGCCTAGCGGGTGGGGAGATACGCAGTATTTT; CDR3aa: CASSTGPSGWGDTQYF; v_gene: TRBV5-5; j_gene: TRBJ2-3; d_gene: TRBD2; abundance: few
CDR3nt: TGTGCCAGCAGTGGTACTAGCGGGGGGGCGAGCGGGGAGCTGTTTTTT; CDR3aa: CASSGTSGGASGELFF; v_gene: TRBV2; j_gene: TRBJ2-2; d_gene: TRBD2; abundance: -
CDR3nt: TGTGCCACTTGGGCGCAGGGAGGGGAGTTGAACACTGAAGCTTTCTTT; CDR3aa: CATWAQGGELNTEAFF; v_gene: TRBV5-4; j_gene: TRBJ1-1; d_gene: -; abundance: -
CDR3nt: TGCGCCAGCCGAGAGACTAACTATGGCTACACCTTC; CDR3aa: CASRETNYGYTF; v_gene: TRBV5-1; j_gene: TRBJ1-2; d_gene: -; abundance: -
CDR3nt: TGTGCCAGCAGCCAACGACAGGGTGATGGGCCCCAGCATTTT; CDR3aa: CASSQRQGDGPQHF; v_gene: TRBV7-8; j_gene: TRBJ1-5; d_gene: TRBD1; abundance: -
CDR3nt: TGTGCCAGCAGCTTAGGCGACTCCTACGAGCAGTACTTC; CDR3aa: CASSLGDSYEQYF; v_gene: TRBV7-2; j_gene: TRBJ2-7; d_gene: -; abundance: -
CDR3nt: TGTGCCAGCAGTGAACAGGGCTACGAGCAGTACTTC; CDR3aa: CASSEQGYEQYF; v_gene: TRBV2; j_gene: TRBJ2-7; d_gene: -; abundance: -
CDR3nt: TGTGCCAGCTCACCTCGAGAGTCCCGAGAAAAAGAGACCCAGTACTTC; CDR3aa: CASSPRESREKETQYF; v_gene: TRBV18; j_gene: TRBJ2-5; d_gene: -; abundance: -
CDR3nt: TGTGCGGGATCGCGAGGGGGGGGCGGCAATCAGCCCCAGCATTTT; CDR3aa: CAGSRGGGGNQPQHF; v_gene: TRBV6-5; j_gene: TRBJ1-5; d_gene: -; abundance: -
CDR3nt: TGTGCCAGCAGCCCCCTGGCGGCGGAAGAGACCCAGTACTTC; CDR3aa: CASSPLAAEETQYF; v_gene: TRBV7-2; j_gene: TRBJ2-5; d_gene: -; abundance: -